This is a list of T cell receptor beta chains from one sample in a study of blood T cells in healthy people across ages. Using its own MiXCR run on the 5' RACE reads, TCRdb lists one record per CDR3 protein. This sample has 1.5 million or so distinct CDR3 sequences; around 39% occur once, and the top ten carry 6.5% to 10%. Specimen: blood. The receptors shown here come from a woman in her late teens or twenties in good health. Both conserved end residues are part of each CDR3. Each record gives: V gene, J gene, D gene, clone size, CDR3 DNA, CDR3 protein. A D gene is named only where the DNA matches it firmly. Clone size is shown for a subset of rows, as once, few, many or a class of expanded clone.

v_call: TRBV2
j_call: TRBJ1-4
d_call: NA
clone_size: NA
cdr3_nt: TGTGCCAGCCGACAGGCGGGAACAACTAATGAAAAACTGTTTTTT
cdr3_aa: CASRQAGTTNEKLFF

v_call: TRBV28
j_call: TRBJ1-6
d_call: NA
clone_size: NA
cdr3_nt: TGTGCCAGCAGCCTTTTAGGGAATTCACCCCTCCACTTT
cdr3_aa: CASSLLGNSPLHF

v_call: TRBV6-6
j_call: TRBJ2-3
d_call: NA
clone_size: few
cdr3_nt: TGTGCCAGCCTCACCCGGGGAGGATTTATCAAAGATACGCAGTATTTT
cdr3_aa: CASLTRGGFIKDTQYF

v_call: TRBV20-1
j_call: TRBJ2-3
d_call: NA
clone_size: few
cdr3_nt: TGCAGTGCGTTTGCGGCCACTGGGTCAGATACGCAGTATTTT
cdr3_aa: CSAFAATGSDTQYF

v_call: TRBV6-1
j_call: TRBJ2-1
d_call: TRBD1
clone_size: few
cdr3_nt: TGTGCCAGCAGGGGGACAGGGAGCAATGAGCAGTTCTTC
cdr3_aa: CASRGTGSNEQFF

v_call: TRBV20-1
j_call: TRBJ2-5
d_call: NA
clone_size: many
cdr3_nt: TGCAGTGCTCTTCAAGAGACCCAGTACTTC
cdr3_aa: CSALQETQYF

v_call: TRBV6-6
j_call: TRBJ2-1
d_call: NA
clone_size: many
cdr3_nt: TGTGCCAGCACCGGCGAGACGAATGAGCAGTTCTTC
cdr3_aa: CASTGETNEQFF

v_call: TRBV20-1
j_call: TRBJ2-7
d_call: TRBD1
clone_size: NA
cdr3_nt: TGCAGTGCTAGGAACAAGGACAGGGGCGAGCAGTACTTC
cdr3_aa: CSARNKDRGEQYF

v_call: TRBV10-3
j_call: TRBJ2-7
d_call: NA
clone_size: NA
cdr3_nt: TGTGCCATCGGAGACAGGGCGGGGGCCTACGAGCAGTACTTC
cdr3_aa: CAIGDRAGAYEQYF

v_call: TRBV4-1
j_call: TRBJ2-7
d_call: TRBD2
clone_size: few
cdr3_nt: TGCGCCAGCAGCCAAGCCGGGACTAGCGGGAGGAATGAGCAGTACTTC
cdr3_aa: CASSQAGTSGRNEQYF

v_call: TRBV9
j_call: TRBJ1-2
d_call: NA
clone_size: NA
cdr3_nt: TGTGCCAGCAGCGTAGGTTACTATGGCTACACCTTC
cdr3_aa: CASSVGYYGYTF

v_call: TRBV20-1
j_call: TRBJ2-1
d_call: NA
clone_size: NA
cdr3_nt: TGCAGTGCTAGAGTTGAGGTCTCCCACAATGAGCAGTTCTTC
cdr3_aa: CSARVEVSHNEQFF

v_call: TRBV3-1
j_call: TRBJ1-2
d_call: NA
clone_size: few
cdr3_nt: TGTGCCAGCAGCCCTATTAACAGGGTTGAGGGCTACACCTTC
cdr3_aa: CASSPINRVEGYTF

v_call: TRBV3-1
j_call: TRBJ2-7
d_call: TRBD2
clone_size: NA
cdr3_nt: TGTGCCAGCAGTAAGGTCTGGGAGGGAGAGCAGTACTTC
cdr3_aa: CASSKVWEGEQYF

v_call: TRBV6-5
j_call: TRBJ2-7
d_call: NA
clone_size: many
cdr3_nt: TGTGCCAGCAGTTACTCACGGGGGGCGTACGAGCAGTACTTC
cdr3_aa: CASSYSRGAYEQYF

v_call: TRBV6-5
j_call: TRBJ2-1
d_call: NA
clone_size: few
cdr3_nt: TGTGCCAGCGTATTTGGGGCAGCGGGTGTGGGTGAGCAGTTCTTC
cdr3_aa: CASVFGAAGVGEQFF

v_call: TRBV15
j_call: TRBJ2-7
d_call: NA
clone_size: NA
cdr3_nt: TGTGCCGCCAGCAGTCTCGGGATCCTCAACGAGCAGTACTTC
cdr3_aa: CAASSLGILNEQYF

v_call: TRBV7-9
j_call: TRBJ2-7
d_call: NA
clone_size: NA
cdr3_nt: TGTTCCAGCAGCTTAGCAGGGAACGAGCAGTACTTC
cdr3_aa: CSSSLAGNEQYF

v_call: TRBV12-3/TRBV12-4
j_call: TRBJ1-1
d_call: NA
clone_size: few
cdr3_nt: TGTGCCAGCAGTGCAGGGTGGGCTGAAGCTTTCTTT
cdr3_aa: CASSAGWAEAFF

v_call: TRBV7-2
j_call: TRBJ2-1
d_call: TRBD2
clone_size: few
cdr3_nt: TGTGCCAGCAGCTTAGTGGTCGGACTAGCGAAATGGGAGCAGTTCTTC
cdr3_aa: CASSLVVGLAKWEQFF

v_call: TRBV9
j_call: TRBJ2-6
d_call: NA
clone_size: NA
cdr3_nt: TGTGCCAGCAGCGTAGAGGGCCGTGGGGCCAACGTCCCGACTTTC
cdr3_aa: CASSVEGRGANVPTF

v_call: TRBV27
j_call: TRBJ2-4
d_call: TRBD1
clone_size: few
cdr3_nt: TGTGCCAGCAGTTCCGGGACAGACCCTGCCAAAAACATTCAGTACTTC
cdr3_aa: CASSSGTDPAKNIQYF

v_call: TRBV4-2
j_call: TRBJ2-1
d_call: TRBD2
clone_size: few
cdr3_nt: TGTGCCAGCAGCCGAATAACTAGCGGGGGAGACAATGAGCAGTTCTTC
cdr3_aa: CASSRITSGGDNEQFF